Described below is a single T cell receptor beta chain sequence and its context. Its antigen is undetermined. Trimming removed 6 bases at V and 7 bases at J, with 12 bases between. Germline lookup yields CDR1 MDHEN and CDR2 SYDVKM. The length of the CDR3 is 12 residues. The data were obtained in a study of T cell responses to AZD1222 COVID-19 vaccine. Whole-study results and caveats: Once two AZD1222 doses were given, Spike-specific TCR breadth and depth went up. Scientists sampled the repertoires only once the peak T cell response had passed.

Generated by immunoSEQ multiplex PCR, the TCRdb table keeps only in-frame clones and is missing some. The data contain some 96,000 clones, roughly 90% of them singletons. The sequence came from an adult who received the AZD1222 COVID-19 vaccine. V and J are TRBV28 and TRBJ1-2; D perhaps matches TRBD1 (6 bases). Sample: peripheral blood, taken 28 days after the second AZD1222 dose. This chain's CDR3 is CASSPGVSGYTF. The CDR3 DNA sequence: TGTGCCAGCAGCCCAGGGGTTTCTGGCTACACCTTC.